Reported below is one T cell receptor beta chain. Genomic DNA for TCR beta libraries, 2 to 2.5 micrograms, came from cryopreserved PBMCs. Germline V lookup: CDR1 SGHRS, CDR2 YFSETQ. V was pared by 4 bases and J by 9 bases, with 18 bases of the junction left unmatched. The CDR3 loop spans 17 amino acids. The method was immunoSEQ multiplex PCR; TCRdb's version includes in-frame clones alone and lacks a portion of them. The sample includes 110,000 to 150,000 clones, 85% to 95% of them seen just once. This record belongs to a study of cytotoxic CD8 clonotypes in ibrutinib-treated CLL. Turning to the study itself: Median treatment time before response sampling was approximately 11 months, range 6 to 36. The sample average was 255,043 productive templates and tens of thousands of productive rearrangements.

This TCR came from a human donor with chronic lymphocytic leukemia. The source material was PBMCs, sampled after 12 months of ibrutinib treatment. V usage is TRBV5-1 and J usage is TRBJ2-1; 8 bases match TRBD2. The CDR3 nucleotides are TGCGCCAGCAGCATCCTCGGTAGTAGCGGGATTGGACGTGAGCAGTTCTTC. It translates to CASSILGSSGIGREQFF.